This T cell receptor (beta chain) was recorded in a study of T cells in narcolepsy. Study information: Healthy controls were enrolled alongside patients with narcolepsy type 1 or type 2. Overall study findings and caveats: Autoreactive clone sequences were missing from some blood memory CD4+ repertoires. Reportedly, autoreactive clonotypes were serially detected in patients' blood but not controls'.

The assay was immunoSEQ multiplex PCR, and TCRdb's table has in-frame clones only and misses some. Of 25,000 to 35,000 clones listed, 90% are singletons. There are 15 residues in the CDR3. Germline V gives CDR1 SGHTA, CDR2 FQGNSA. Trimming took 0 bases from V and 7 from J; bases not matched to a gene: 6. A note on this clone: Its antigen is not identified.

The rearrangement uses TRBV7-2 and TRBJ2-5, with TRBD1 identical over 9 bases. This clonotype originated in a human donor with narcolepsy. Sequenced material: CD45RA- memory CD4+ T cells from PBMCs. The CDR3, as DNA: TGTGCCAGCAGCTTAGCCGGGACAGGGCCTGGGACCCAGTACTTC. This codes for CASSLAGTGPGTQYF.